This TCR beta chain derives from a study of CD8+ T cells in alopecia areata. As regards this clone: Antigen: not known. In the same sample, other DNA sequences code for this CDR3.

General observations from the study: Clonality in lesional scalp, especially alopecia totalis/universalis, exceeded that of normal scalp.

Specified treatment: oral pan-JAK inhibitor, 5-10 mg twice daily. V shed 6 bases and J shed 5 bases, with 10 bases lying between them. The V gene's germline CDR1 is SQVTM and CDR2 ANQGSEA. This CDR3 has 11 residues. RNA was extracted and reverse transcribed into cDNA as the sequencing template. Sequenced by immunoSEQ multiplex PCR; TCRdb stores in-frame clones only, minus some. The data show roughly 250,000 clones, 60% seen once. This clonotype was sampled from a human donor with alopecia areata. V and J are TRBV29-1 and TRBJ1-2, with D unclear. This sample comprised CD4+ T cells sorted from blood, obtained between weeks 51 and 54, from a patient treated with tofacitinib. The DNA for the CDR3 is TGCAGCGTGGATCGGGGTTATGGCTACACCTTC. It translates to CSVDRGYGYTF.